The 32 T cell receptor beta chains below were found in one sample sequenced in a study of T cell responses to AZD1222 COVID-19 vaccine. Repertoires were generated with immunoSEQ multiplex PCR, while TCRdb's copy carries only in-frame clones and drops some. The sample shows around 100,000 clones, around nine tenths of them seen only once. Sample: peripheral blood, taken on day 0 of AZD1222 vaccination. The receptors here all came from an adult in good health.

The rearrangement uses TRBV4-1 and TRBJ1-1, with 7 bases lining up with TRBD1. Germline CDR1 MGHRA, CDR2 YSYEKL. J lost 2 bases, V lost 4 bases, and 10 bases had no gene match. This CDR3 spans 16 amino acids. Written as DNA, the CDR3 is TGCGCCAGCAGCCTAGGGACAGCGAAACTCAACACTGAAGCTTTCTTT. It codes for CASSLGTAKLNTEAFF.

CDR3 sequence (DNA): TGTGCCAGCAGCCGGACAGGGGGCAATCAGCCCCAGCATTTT. It encodes CASSRTGGNQPQHF. The V gene is TRBV7-9, the J gene TRBJ1-5, with TRBD1 matching over 9 bases. There are 14 residues in the CDR3. Germline V gene sequence: CDR1 SEHNR, CDR2 FQNEAQ (reference sequence). With 5 bases clipped from V and 2 bases from J, the junction kept 1 base outside the gene matches.

The chain couples TRBV6-6 to TRBJ2-1, with D uncertain. Trimming cost V 1 base and J 9 bases, with 19 bases left between them. The CDR3 runs 16 residues. Germline V CDR1 and CDR2: MNHNY, SVGAGI (reference sequence). DNA for the CDR3: TGTGCCAGCAGTTACTTAGTTCTTGGGTCTTCCAGTGAGCAGTTCTTC. Its translation: CASSYLVLGSSSEQFF.

This clone has a count of ten or more. This chain joins TRBV27 and TRBJ2-7; 8 nucleotides agree with TRBD2. Germline CDR1 and CDR2: MNHEY and SMNVEV (reference sequence). J gave up 3 bases and V 2 bases, and 3 bases lay outside the gene matches. The CDR3 runs to 14 residues. The CDR3 DNA reads as TGTGCCAGCAGTTTAGCCGGGACTAGCTACGAGCAGTACTTC. Translation gives CASSLAGTSYEQYF.

The chain links TRBV2 to TRBJ1-6; D is unresolved. The CDR3 is 13 amino acids. The germline V gene has CDR1 SNHLY and CDR2 FYNNEI. V was clipped by 1 base and J by 8 bases, with 6 bases between them. Here the CDR3 DNA reads TGTGCCAGCAGTGAAGGGGCTCATTCACCCCTCCACTTT. It specifies CASSEGAHSPLHF. The full variable domain, its missing parts supplied by reference TRBV2 and TRBJ1-6, is EPEVTQTPSHQVTQMGQEVILRCVPISNHLYFYWYRQILGQKVEFLVSFYNNEISEKSEIFDDQFSVERPDGSNFTLKIRSTKLEDSAMYFCASSEGAHSPLHFGNGTRLTVT.

The chain couples TRBV4-2 to TRBJ2-5, with 9 bases aligning to TRBD2. This CDR3 has 15 amino acids. Germline CDR1 is LGHNA and CDR2 is YNFKEQ. V trimming: 4 bases; J trimming: 6 bases; junction bases outside the gene matches: 9. This CDR3 is CASSPTPSGTQTQYF. DNA of the CDR3: TGTGCCAGCAGCCCAACCCCTAGCGGGACGCAGACCCAGTACTTC.

The chain recombines TRBV7-8 with TRBJ2-1; maybe TRBD1 (6 bases). Germline V gives CDR1 SGHVS, CDR2 FQNEAQ. The length of the CDR3 is 16 residues. V lost 3 bases and J 5 bases, leaving 17 bases between the germline ends. The CDR3 bases are TGTGCCAGCAGCTTTTACAATCGGGACACCAACAATGAGCAGTTCTTC. It is translated as CASSFYNRDTNNEQFF.

V is TRBV2 and J is TRBJ1-6; D unresolved. Deletions cut 7 bases from V and 5 bases from J, with 6 bases between. CDR1 is SNHLY, CDR2 FYNNEI, per germline. The CDR3 sequence is 12 residues long. The CDR3 bases are TGTGCCAGCAATCTGAATAATTCACCCCTCCACTTT. Amino acids: CASNLNNSPLHF.

V gene TRBV29-1 combines with J gene TRBJ2-2; D uncertain. With 4 bases removed from V and 1 base from J, the gap between germline ends came to 10 bases. The germline gives CDR1 SQVTM, CDR2 ANQGSEA. The CDR3 spans 14 residues. The CDR3 nucleotides are TGCAGCGTTGTTGCTGGGGTGAACACCGGGGAGCTGTTTTTT. This encodes CSVVAGVNTGELFF.

The CDR3 coding sequence is TGTGCCAGCAGCGCCCTGACCCTTTCTCCGGGTTCACCCCTCCACTTT. This sequence encodes CASSALTLSPGSPLHF. The V gene is TRBV28, the J gene TRBJ1-6; D gene uncertain. Per germline, CDR1 MDHEN and CDR2 SYDVKM. This CDR3 contains 16 residues. Trimming pared 6 bases from V and 9 bases from J, leaving 21 bases between.

The chain is built from TRBV27 and TRBJ1-1, with D maybe TRBD1 (6 bases). The CDR3 is 13 residues long. V lost 1 base and J 3 bases, leaving 6 bases between the germline ends. Germline CDR1 and CDR2: MNHEY and SMNVEV (reference sequence). Here the CDR3 DNA reads TGTGCCAGCAGTTTATACAGGGACACTGAAGCTTTCTTT. As protein: CASSLYRDTEAFF.

This chain links TRBV28 with TRBJ1-1; D is unclear. V lost 0 bases and J 8 bases, leaving 13 bases between the germline ends. CDR3 length: 14 residues. Germline loops: CDR1 MDHEN, CDR2 SYDVKM. As DNA, the CDR3 is TGTGCCAGCAGTTTATGGGGGAGCCTAAGGGAAGCTTTCTTT. Amino acids: CASSLWGSLREAFF. The entire variable domain, with the rest obtained from reference TRBV28 and TRBJ1-1, is as follows: DVKVTQSSRYLVKRTGEKVFLECVQDMDHENMFWYRQDPGLGLRLIYFSYDVKMKEKGDIPEGYSVSREKKERFSLILESASTNQTSMYLCASSLWGSLREAFFGQGTRLTVV.

This sequence joins TRBV7-3 and TRBJ2-1; 7 positions agree with TRBD2. Looked up from germline, CDR1 is SGHTA and CDR2 is FQGTGA. This CDR3 spans 14 amino acids. The J segment lost 7 bases and the V segment lost 4 bases, leaving 7 bases of the junction unmatched. CDR3 region: CASSSMAGENEQFF. In DNA, the CDR3 is TGTGCCAGCAGCTCCATGGCGGGAGAAAATGAGCAGTTCTTC.

This rearrangement joins TRBV7-9 to TRBJ2-1; D is possibly TRBD1 (5 bases). Trimming took 1 base from V and 8 from J, leaving 15 bases between them. The CDR3 runs 15 residues. Germline CDR1 reads SEHNR; CDR2 reads FQNEAQ (reference sequence). The CDR3 DNA follows: TGTGCCAGCAGCTTAGAACTTTCCAGGGCCGATGAGCAGTTCTTC. Translation: CASSLELSRADEQFF.

V and J are TRBV5-4 and TRBJ2-1; 14 bases fit TRBD2. Germline V CDR1 and CDR2: SGHNT, YYREEE (reference sequence). Trimming removed 4 bases from V and 8 bases from J; junction bases left unmatched: 8. The CDR3 loop spans 16 amino acids. The CDR3 coding sequence is TGTGCCAGCAGCCTCGGGACTAGCGGGAGTTGGGATGAGCAGTTCTTC. Translated, it gives CASSLGTSGSWDEQFF.

The gene calls are TRBV5-1 and TRBJ2-5, with no clear D. This CDR3 region has 13 residues. Per the germline V gene, CDR1 is SGHRS and CDR2 is YFSETQ. With 2 bases removed from V and 1 base from J, the gap between germline ends came to 6 bases. The CDR3 nucleotides are TGCGCCAGCAGCTTTGGTATCCAAGAGACCCAGTACTTC. Encoded protein: CASSFGIQETQYF. Looking up the rest from reference TRBV5-1 and TRBJ2-5 gives the full variable domain: KAGVTQTPRYLIKTRGQQVTLSCSPISGHRSVSWYQQTPGQGLQFLFEYFSETQRNKGNFPGRFSGRQFSNSRSEMNVSTLELGDSALYLCASSFGIQETQYFGPGTRLLVL.

The chain joins TRBV2 to TRBJ2-1, with a weak D call TRBD2 (6 bases). The CDR3 has 13 amino acids. V gave up 11 bases and J gave up 0 bases, with 11 bases separating them. Germline assignment: CDR1 SNHLY and CDR2 FYNNEI. The CDR3: CAGGLSSYNEQFF. CDR3 in DNA: TGTGCCGGGGGACTTAGCTCCTACAATGAGCAGTTCTTC.

This chain joins TRBV3-1 (or the pseudogene TRBV3-2) and TRBJ2-5; 8 bases are shared with TRBD1. This CDR3 comprises 16 residues. The V gene end was trimmed by 2 bases and the J gene end by 5 bases; junction bases not matched to a gene: 10. Germline assignment: CDR1 LGHDT and CDR2 YNNKEL (reference sequence). The chain's CDR3 is CASSQQGALTFETQYF. In nucleotides, the CDR3 is TGTGCCAGCAGCCAACAGGGGGCGCTGACTTTCGAGACCCAGTACTTC.

The chain combines TRBV2 with TRBJ2-2; D is unresolved. The CDR3 has 16 amino acids. V lost 3 bases to trimming and J lost 0 bases, with 11 bases between them. CDR1 is SNHLY, CDR2 FYNNEI, per germline. CDR3 nucleotide sequence: TGTGCCAGCAGTGATTGGGTTAACGCGAACACCGGGGAGCTGTTTTTT. As protein: CASSDWVNANTGELFF.

This chain joins TRBV4-1 and TRBJ1-6, with D maybe TRBD1 (6 bases). Trimming took 4 bases from V and 4 from J, leaving 20 bases between them. Per the germline V gene, CDR1 is MGHRA and CDR2 is YSYEKL. This CDR3 has 18 residues. DNA for the CDR3: TGCGCCAGCAGCCGAGAACCGGGACACAGATATTATAATTCACCCCTCCACTTT. It encodes CASSREPGHRYYNSPLHF.

This clone appeared once. This chain uses TRBV28 with TRBJ2-3; D uncertain. V was cut by 3 bases and J by 3 bases, with 1 base left in between. This CDR3 is built from 11 residues. Germline V gene data show CDR1 as MDHEN and CDR2 as SYDVKM. The CDR3 DNA reads TGTGCCAGCAGTTTGACAGATACGCAGTATTTT. This gives the protein CASSLTDTQYF.

The chain links TRBV28 to TRBJ2-5, with 9 bases fitting TRBD2. The CDR3 runs 17 residues. V was clipped by 6 bases and J by 1 base; unmatched bases: 12. Germline values: CDR1 MDHEN, CDR2 SYDVKM. The CDR3 DNA sequence: TGTGCCAGCAGCACTCCCACTAGCGGGTGGCCCCAAGAGACCCAGTACTTC. It codes for CASSTPTSGWPQETQYF.

The chain couples TRBV2 to TRBJ1-2, with a possible D match to TRBD1 (5 bases). CDR1 SNHLY and CDR2 FYNNEI come from the germline V gene. V lost 9 bases and J lost 6, with 17 bases in between. This CDR3 has 13 residues. The CDR3 loop reads CARNTGPLNGYTF. In DNA form, the CDR3 reads TGTGCCAGAAATACAGGACCCTTAAATGGCTACACCTTC.

A single count supports this clone. The chain uses TRBV28 and TRBJ2-7, with a weak D call TRBD2 (5 bases). The V end lost 8 bases, the J end lost 5 bases, and 7 bases lay between the germline ends. The CDR3 is made up of 10 amino acids. In germline, CDR1 is MDHEN, CDR2 SYDVKM. CDR3 protein: CASGRDEQYF. DNA of the CDR3: TGTGCCAGCGGGCGGGACGAGCAGTACTTC.

This clone was seen more than once but under ten times. The genes are TRBV28 and TRBJ2-3, with 7 positions matching TRBD2. The trim removed 2 bases at V and 2 bases at J, leaving 4 bases unmatched. The germline V gene has CDR1 MDHEN and CDR2 SYDVKM. This CDR3 spans 15 amino acids. The CDR3: CASSLMAGATDTQYF. The CDR3, as DNA: TGTGCCAGCAGTTTAATGGCGGGAGCCACAGATACGCAGTATTTT. The variable domain in full, with the rest retrieved from reference TRBV28 and TRBJ2-3, is DVKVTQSSRYLVKRTGEKVFLECVQDMDHENMFWYRQDPGLGLRLIYFSYDVKMKEKGDIPEGYSVSREKKERFSLILESASTNQTSMYLCASSLMAGATDTQYFGPGTRLTVL.

The V gene is TRBV9, the J gene TRBJ2-7; D possibly uses TRBD1 or TRBD2 (6 bases each). The CDR3 consists of 15 residues. The V and J ends lost 2 bases and 4 bases respectively, with 16 bases between them. Germline CDR1 and CDR2: SGDLS and YYNGEE. The CDR3 nucleotides are TGTGCCAGCAGCGTCGAGGGGGGACCGGGGTACGAGCAGTACTTC. Amino acid sequence: CASSVEGGPGYEQYF.

V gene TRBV5-1 combines with J gene TRBJ2-7, with D hard to call. Germline V lookup: CDR1 SGHRS, CDR2 YFSETQ. V dropped 2 bases and J dropped 6 bases, with 6 bases sitting between them. CDR3 length equals 11 residues. The CDR3 loop is CASSLHREQYF. In DNA, the CDR3 is TGCGCCAGCAGCTTACATCGCGAGCAGTACTTC. The whole variable domain, remainder taken from reference TRBV5-1 and TRBJ2-7, is KAGVTQTPRYLIKTRGQQVTLSCSPISGHRSVSWYQQTPGQGLQFLFEYFSETQRNKGNFPGRFSGRQFSNSRSEMNVSTLELGDSALYLCASSLHREQYFGPGTRLTVT.

This clone appeared a few times. The V and J genes are TRBV25-1 and TRBJ1-2, with D hard to call. Germline CDR1 and CDR2: MGHDK and SYGVNS. The CDR3 consists of 13 residues. V was trimmed by 2 bases and J by 9 bases, leaving 13 bases between them. For the CDR3, the DNA is TGTGCCAGCAGTGAACTTATTGGGTACAGCTACACCTTC. Translating gives CASSELIGYSYTF.

Comments on this clone: The same CDR3 also results from other DNA sequences found in this sample. The chain recombines TRBV30 with TRBJ1-6; no firm D call. Trimming removed 0 bases at V and 9 bases at J, with 6 bases between. The CDR3 covers 12 residues. Germline CDR1 and CDR2: GTSNPN and SVGIG (reference sequence). CDR3 region: CAWSVLGSPLHF. The CDR3 DNA sequence: TGTGCCTGGAGTGTACTGGGTTCACCCCTCCACTTT.

This chain connects TRBV6-1 to TRBJ1-6; D is perhaps TRBD1 (6 bases). Germline V CDR1 and CDR2: MNHNS, SASEGT. Trimming pared 3 bases from V and 9 bases from J, leaving 24 bases between. This CDR3 contains 18 residues. The CDR3: CASSERGIGGAAISPLHF. The CDR3 coding sequence is TGTGCCAGCAGTGAGAGGGGTATTGGGGGCGCGGCGATTTCACCCCTCCACTTT.

The chain is built from TRBV9 and TRBJ2-2; perhaps TRBD2 as D (6 bases). The CDR3 contains 15 residues. Germline CDR1 SGDLS, CDR2 YYNGEE. The V gene lost 7 bases and the J gene lost 5 bases, with 18 bases spanning the gap. CDR3 residues: CASRDSILETGELFF. CDR3 nucleotide sequence: TGTGCCAGCCGGGACTCCATTCTAGAGACCGGGGAGCTGTTTTTT.

This clone was picked up one time. The CDR3, as DNA: TGTGCCAGCTCCAACGGGGGCTTGCGCGAGCAGTACTTC. This gives the protein CASSNGGLREQYF. The genes are TRBV27 and TRBJ2-7; D might be TRBD1 or TRBD2, each matching 6 bases. Deletions cut 8 bases from V and 6 bases from J, with 17 bases between. The germline CDR1 and CDR2 sequences are MNHEY and SMNVEV (reference sequence). The CDR3 has 13 residues.